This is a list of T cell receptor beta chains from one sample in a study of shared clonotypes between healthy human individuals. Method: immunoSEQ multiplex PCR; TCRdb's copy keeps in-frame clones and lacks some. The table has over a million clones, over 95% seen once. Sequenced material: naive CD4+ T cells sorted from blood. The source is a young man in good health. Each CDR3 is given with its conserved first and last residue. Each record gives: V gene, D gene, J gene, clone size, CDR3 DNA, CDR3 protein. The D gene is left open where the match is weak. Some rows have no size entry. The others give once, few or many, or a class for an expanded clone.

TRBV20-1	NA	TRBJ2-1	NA	TGCAGTGCCAGACTGTTCAATGAGCAGTTCTTC	CSARLFNEQFF
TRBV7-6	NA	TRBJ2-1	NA	TGTGCCAGCAGCCCAAACTTAGGGGCTCGGGAGCAGTTCTTC	CASSPNLGAREQFF
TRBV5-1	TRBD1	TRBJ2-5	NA	TGCGCCAGCAGCGCGACAGGGGTAGAGACCCAGTACTTC	CASSATGVETQYF
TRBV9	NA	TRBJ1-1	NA	TGTGCCAGCAGGCGGGGGGAAGTGAACACTGAAGCTTTCTTT	CASRRGEVNTEAFF
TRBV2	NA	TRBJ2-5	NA	TGTGCCAGCAGCGGAGAGTACCAAGAGACCCAGTACTTC	CASSGEYQETQYF
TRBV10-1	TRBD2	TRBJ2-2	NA	TGCGCCAGCGGGGGACTAGCGGGAGTGAAAACCGGGGAGCTGTTTTTT	CASGGLAGVKTGELFF
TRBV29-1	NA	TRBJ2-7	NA	TGCAGCGGATGGGGACCGCCTACCTACGAGCAGTACTTC	CSGWGPPTYEQYF
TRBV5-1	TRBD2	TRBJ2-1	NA	TGCGCCAGCAGCCCCCAGCCTAGCGGGGGGTACAATGAGCAGTTCTTC	CASSPQPSGGYNEQFF
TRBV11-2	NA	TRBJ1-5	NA	TGTGCCAGCAGCCAGGGAGAACGGCATCAGCCCCAGCATTTT	CASSQGERHQPQHF
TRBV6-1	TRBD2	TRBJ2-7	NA	TGTGCCAGCAGTGCGACTAGCGGGAGCCTATACGAGCAGTACTTC	CASSATSGSLYEQYF
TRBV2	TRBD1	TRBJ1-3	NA	TGTGCCAGCAGGACAGGGAGCCAAAACGCTGGAAACACCATATATTTT	CASRTGSQNAGNTIYF
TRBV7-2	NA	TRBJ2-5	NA	TGTGCCAGCAGCCCCTTAGGCAGGTTGAGGGTAGAGACCCAGTACTTC	CASSPLGRLRVETQYF
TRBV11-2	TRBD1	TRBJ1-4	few	TGTGCCAGCAGCCGACAGGGTGAAAAACTGTTTTTT	CASSRQGEKLFF
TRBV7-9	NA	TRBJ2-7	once	TGTGCCAGCAGCTTACCTGGCCGCGAGCAGTACTTC	CASSLPGREQYF
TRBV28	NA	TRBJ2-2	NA	TGTGCCAGCCTCAGGGGAACGAACACCGGGGAGCTGTTTTTT	CASLRGTNTGELFF
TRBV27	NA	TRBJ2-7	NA	TGTGCCAGCAGTTTATCAGGGGGGGCCCACGAGCAGTACTTC	CASSLSGGAHEQYF
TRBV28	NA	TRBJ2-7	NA	TGTGCCAGCAGTGCCCTTAAACCATTCTACGAGCAGTACTTC	CASSALKPFYEQYF
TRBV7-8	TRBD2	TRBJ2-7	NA	TGTGCCAGCAGCCCCCTGGGACTAGCGGAGGCCTACGAGCAGTACTTC	CASSPLGLAEAYEQYF
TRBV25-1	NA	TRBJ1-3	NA	TGTGCCAGCAGTGAGCCGGCCTCTGGAAACACCATATATTTT	CASSEPASGNTIYF
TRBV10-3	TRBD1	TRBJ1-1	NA	TGTGCCATCACCCGAGGGACAGGTGAAGCTTTCTTT	CAITRGTGEAFF
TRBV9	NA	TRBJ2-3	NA	TGTGCCAGCAGCGCTTTCACGCCTGACGCAGATACGCAGTATTTT	CASSAFTPDADTQYF
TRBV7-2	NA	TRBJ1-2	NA	TGTGCCAGCAGCCCTAGGGTTAGGTATGGCTACACCTTC	CASSPRVRYGYTF
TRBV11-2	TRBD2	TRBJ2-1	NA	TGTGCCAGCAGCTTAGATACTAGCGGGAGAACCTACAATGAGCAGTTCTTC	CASSLDTSGRTYNEQFF
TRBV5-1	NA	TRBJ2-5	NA	TGCGCCAGCAGCTTGGAACCAGGACGGGAGACCCAGTACTTC	CASSLEPGRETQYF
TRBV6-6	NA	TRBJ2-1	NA	TGTGCCACGACTGGCCACAATGAGCAGTTCTTC	CATTGHNEQFF
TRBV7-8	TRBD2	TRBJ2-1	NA	TGTGCCAGCAACTCAGGACTAGCGGGAAGGTTGTCCTACAATGAGCAGTTCTTC	CASNSGLAGRLSYNEQFF
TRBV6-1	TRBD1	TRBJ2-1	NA	TGTGCCAGCAGCCCAGCCACAGGGGAGTTCTTC	CASSPATGEFF
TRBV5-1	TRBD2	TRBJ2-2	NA	TGCGCCAGCACGCCTAGCGGGAACGCGAACACCGGGGAGCTGTTTTTT	CASTPSGNANTGELFF
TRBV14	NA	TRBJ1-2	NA	TGTGCCAGCAGCCAAGGGCAAAACTATGGCTACACCTTC	CASSQGQNYGYTF
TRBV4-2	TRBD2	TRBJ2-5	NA	TGTGCCAGCAGCCCGGGGGGGTCCGGGAGTCATGAGACCCAGTACTTC	CASSPGGSGSHETQYF
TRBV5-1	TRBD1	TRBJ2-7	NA	TGCGCCAGCAGCTTGGTCACAGGGGGTCCCTACGAGCAGTACTTC	CASSLVTGGPYEQYF
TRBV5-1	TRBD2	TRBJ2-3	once	TGCGCCAGCAGCTCTAGCGGGGGCAACACAGATACGCAGTATTTT	CASSSSGGNTDTQYF
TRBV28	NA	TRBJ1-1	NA	TGTGCCAGCAGCCCAGGGTTGGTCTTATACACTGAAGCTTTCTTT	CASSPGLVLYTEAFF
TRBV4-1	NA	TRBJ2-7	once	TGCGCCAGCAGCCAAGATGGGGGGGCTAGTTTTTTCTACGAGCAGTACTTC	CASSQDGGASFFYEQYF
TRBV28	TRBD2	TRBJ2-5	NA	TGTGCCAGCAGTTTATTTACTGGGACTAGCGGGGGGATCCAGTACTTC	CASSLFTGTSGGIQYF
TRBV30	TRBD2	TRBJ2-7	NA	TGTGCCTGGAGTGCCAGCGGGAGCCGGGGCGAGCAGTACTTC	CAWSASGSRGEQYF
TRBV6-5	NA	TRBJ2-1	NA	TGTGCCAGCAGTCAAGGGGGGAATGAGCAGTTCTTC	CASSQGGNEQFF
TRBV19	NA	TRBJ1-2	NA	TGTGCCAGTAGTATTCGGGAGTTGTCGAGGGATTATGGCTACACCTTC	CASSIRELSRDYGYTF
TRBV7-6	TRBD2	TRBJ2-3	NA	TGTGCCAGCAGCTTAGCGAGGACTAGCGGGGTGAGCACAGATACGCAGTATTTT	CASSLARTSGVSTDTQYF
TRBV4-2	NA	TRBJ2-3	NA	TGTGCCAGCAGCAATTGGGTAGCTTCTGATACGCAGTATTTT	CASSNWVASDTQYF
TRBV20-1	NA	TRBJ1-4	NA	TGCGGATATCAGGGTCAAAAACTGTTTTTT	CGYQGQKLFF
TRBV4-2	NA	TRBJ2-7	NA	TGTGCCAGCAGGCGTGCAAGGGCCTACGAGCAGTACTTC	CASRRARAYEQYF
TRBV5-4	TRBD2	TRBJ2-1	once	TGTGCCAGCAGCTTGCGGCGGGAGAATGAGCAGTTCTTC	CASSLRRENEQFF
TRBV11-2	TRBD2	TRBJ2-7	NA	TGTGCCAGCAGCTTAGTGGTAGCGGGAGCCAGTGAGCAGTACTTC	CASSLVVAGASEQYF
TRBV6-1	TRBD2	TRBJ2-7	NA	TGTGCCAGCAGTGAAGTTCTAGCGGGTTCCTACGAGCAGTACTTC	CASSEVLAGSYEQYF